A single sample is the source of the 5 T cell receptor beta chains below, sequenced in a study of response to subunit inactivated influenza vaccine. TCRdb redid the calling of the RT-PCR reads with MiXCR, one entry per CDR3 protein. The sample yields about 540,000 distinct CDR3 sequences, roughly a quarter seen once. These sequences were also reported in another study, on T cells expressing NK-cell markers. Turning to that study: With UMIs, 5'RACE template switching was used to make TCR beta cDNA.

Material: CD4+ T cells sorted from PBMCs, obtained 12 days after vaccination. The origin of the receptors is a man aged 45-60 years who received an inactivated influenza vaccine.

The genes are TRBV5-6 and TRBJ2-4; D is uncertain. The CDR3 length is 16 residues. The germline V gene has CDR1 SGHDT and CDR2 YYEEEE. V was clipped by 4 bases and J by 0 bases, with 14 bases between them. CDR3 nucleotides: TGTGCCAGCAGCAACAGATTCCTGTTAGCCAAAAACATTCAGTACTTC. Protein: CASSNRFLLAKNIQYF.

The chain uses TRBV5-1 and TRBJ2-5; 7 nucleotides align to TRBD1. The junction had 7 bases not matched to a gene; V was cut back by 3 bases and J by 5 bases. There are 14 residues in the CDR3. Germline CDR1 reads SGHRS; CDR2 reads YFSETQ. The CDR3 bases are TGCGCCAGCAGCTCACAGGGGACCGGGGAGACCCAGTACTTC. Protein sequence: CASSSQGTGETQYF. The variable domain in full, completed from reference TRBV5-1 and TRBJ2-5, reads KAGVTQTPRYLIKTRGQQVTLSCSPISGHRSVSWYQQTPGQGLQFLFEYFSETQRNKGNFPGRFSGRQFSNSRSEMNVSTLELGDSALYLCASSSQGTGETQYFGPGTRLLVL.

This rearrangement joins TRBV11-2 to TRBJ2-2, with TRBD2 identical over 10 bases. This CDR3 region has 18 residues. After removal of 5 bases from V and 8 bases from J, the junction contained 17 bases not matched to a gene. Germline CDR1 reads SGHAT; CDR2 reads FQNNGV. CDR3 protein: CASSPAPRAGGRPGELFF. Written as DNA, the CDR3 is TGTGCCAGCAGCCCCGCCCCCCGAGCGGGGGGGCGACCTGGGGAGCTGTTTTTT.

This clonotype was observed at least ten times. The V gene is TRBV30, the J gene TRBJ2-7; 8 bases map to TRBD1. The ends lost 0 bases at V and 3 bases at J; junction bases unmatched: 4. CDR3 length: 14 amino acids. CDR1 is GTSNPN, CDR2 SVGIG, per germline (reference sequence). This CDR3 is CAWSVLQGGYEQYF. CDR3 sequence (DNA): TGTGCCTGGAGTGTACTACAGGGGGGCTACGAGCAGTACTTC.

This chain uses TRBV6-1 with TRBJ1-1; D is possibly TRBD1 (5 bases). V was clipped by 5 bases and J by 0 bases, with 16 bases between them. There are 16 residues in the CDR3. Looked up from germline, CDR1 is MNHNS and CDR2 is SASEGT. The CDR3: CASSLDRENMNTEAFF. DNA for the CDR3: TGTGCCAGCAGTCTAGACAGAGAGAACATGAACACTGAAGCTTTCTTT.